These 27 T cell receptor beta chains were sequenced from one sample in a study of T cell repertoires in cytomegalovirus infection. These receptors are not linked to any known antigen. TCRdb reprocessed the reads via MiXCR and lists one record per CDR3 protein. The data show about 85,000 distinct CDR3 sequences, approximately 45% seen once. The specimen comprised CD8+ T cells from cultured PBMCs, sampled from culture after CMV antigen stimulation. All receptors come from a human donor in good health (CMV status not recorded). Some clones in this sample may be carry-over from other donors' samples.

The genes are TRBV7-9 and TRBJ2-2; D unresolved. Germline assignment: CDR1 SEHNR and CDR2 FQNEAQ (reference sequence). With 4 bases removed from V and 0 bases from J, the gap between germline ends came to 9 bases. The length of the CDR3 is 15 residues. The CDR3 protein is CASSSPQTNTGELFF. The CDR3 DNA is TGTGCCAGCAGCTCCCCACAAACGAACACCGGGGAGCTGTTTTTT.

This clonotype was seen only once. This chain joins TRBV5-1 and TRBJ2-3; possibly TRBD1 for D (6 bases). Germline V gives CDR1 SGHRS, CDR2 YFSETQ. The CDR3 length is 14 residues. The V gene lost 5 bases and the J gene lost 3 bases, with 13 bases spanning the gap. The CDR3 nucleotides read TGCGCCAGCAGTCAGGGGATTCGGACAGATACGCAGTATTTT. Its protein product is CASSQGIRTDTQYF.

V is TRBV2 and J is TRBJ2-1, with D possibly TRBD1 on 6 matching bases. Germline V gene data show CDR1 as SNHLY and CDR2 as FYNNEI. The CDR3 runs to 12 residues. V dropped 3 bases and J dropped 7 bases, with 7 bases sitting between them. This chain's CDR3 is CASSDRGNEQFF. CDR3 coding DNA: TGTGCCAGCAGTGACAGGGGTAATGAGCAGTTCTTC. Full variable domain (outside the CDR3, taken from reference TRBV2 and TRBJ2-1): EPEVTQTPSHQVTQMGQEVILRCVPISNHLYFYWYRQILGQKVEFLVSFYNNEISEKSEIFDDQFSVERPDGSNFTLKIRSTKLEDSAMYFCASSDRGNEQFFGPGTRLTVL.

The genes are TRBV7-9 and TRBJ1-2; maybe TRBD1 (5 bases). Trimming cost V 5 bases and J 8 bases, with 18 bases left between them. Germline CDR1 and CDR2: SEHNR and FQNEAQ (reference sequence). There are 14 residues in the CDR3. The DNA of the CDR3 is TGTGCCAGCAGCCAAGGACTCAGGGATGGAGGCTACACCTTC. This encodes CASSQGLRDGGYTF.

The gene calls are TRBV28 and TRBJ1-2; possible D gene TRBD1, 6 bases. V was trimmed by 4 bases and J by 8 bases, leaving 17 bases between them. The CDR3 is made up of 14 amino acids. Germline V gives CDR1 MDHEN, CDR2 SYDVKM. The CDR3 spells CASSSRTSGGGYTF. The CDR3 DNA is TGTGCCAGCAGTTCCAGGACATCCGGGGGCGGCTACACCTTC.

The genes are TRBV12-3 or TRBV12-4 and TRBJ2-2; 8 bases are a match to TRBD2. The CDR3 is 16 amino acids. V dropped 5 bases and J dropped 4; count of bases not matched to a gene: 9. The CDR3 DNA sequence: TGTGCCAGCAGTCCGGGGGGACTAGGTCTCACCGGGGAGCTGTTTTTT. Translating gives CASSPGGLGLTGELFF.

The chain recombines TRBV11-2 with TRBJ2-5, with D possibly being TRBD2 (6 bases). From germline, CDR1 is SGHAT and CDR2 FQNNGV. V was shortened by 4 bases and J by 4 bases, with 16 bases between the two germline ends. This CDR3 has 15 amino acids. The CDR3 nucleotides are TGTGCCAGCAGCTCCCGGGGGATAGAAATAGAGACCCAGTACTTC. This codes for CASSSRGIEIETQYF.

This clonotype occurred a few times. CDR3 in DNA: TGTGCCAGCAGCCAGGATTTCACCTACGGTGAGCAGTACTTC. Protein sequence: CASSQDFTYGEQYF. V usage is TRBV7-6 and J usage is TRBJ2-7; D is unresolved. The CDR3 sequence is 14 residues long. Between the trimmed V and J ends, which lost 5 bases and 7 bases, there was a span of 18 bases. Germline V lookup: CDR1 SGHVS, CDR2 FNYEAQ.

CDR3 loop: CASSSGPAGTDTQYF. The CDR3 DNA sequence: TGTGCCAGCAGCTCGGGTCCCGCGGGCACAGATACGCAGTATTTT. V usage is TRBV7-8 and J usage is TRBJ2-3, with D uncertain. The CDR3 has 15 residues. Germline CDR1 SGHVS, CDR2 FQNEAQ. Trimming pared 4 bases from V and 1 base from J, leaving 12 bases between.

The chain uses TRBV20-1 and TRBJ2-1; D is perhaps TRBD2 (5 bases). This CDR3 has 13 amino acids. Germline values: CDR1 DFQATT, CDR2 SNEGSKA (reference sequence). The V and J ends lost 4 bases and 7 bases respectively, with 14 bases between them. The CDR3 spells CSANHRDYNEQFF. The CDR3 bases are TGCAGTGCTAACCACCGGGATTATAATGAGCAGTTCTTC.

The chain uses TRBV12-3 or TRBV12-4 and TRBJ2-7; 8 bases are a match to TRBD1. This CDR3 is 14 amino acids long. Trimming cost V 3 bases and J 6 bases; bases outside gene matches: 7. The CDR3 here is CASSFTGQGLEQYF. In nucleotides, the CDR3 is TGTGCCAGCAGTTTCACAGGACAGGGTCTCGAGCAGTACTTC.

This clonotype showed up just a few times. The rearrangement links TRBV5-6 to TRBJ2-1; 9 bases match TRBD1. The CDR3 totals 16 residues. Germline V CDR1 and CDR2: SGHDT, YYEEEE. Trimming took 0 bases from V and 4 from J; bases not matched to a gene: 5. CDR3 loop: CASSLAGTGSYNEQFF. The DNA for the CDR3 is TGTGCCAGCAGCTTGGCCGGGACAGGGAGTTACAATGAGCAGTTCTTC.

The V and J genes are TRBV19 and TRBJ1-2, with 8 bases identical to TRBD1. The J segment lost 12 bases and the V segment lost 5 bases, leaving 14 bases of the junction unmatched. Germline values: CDR1 LNHDA, CDR2 SQIVND (reference sequence). This CDR3 region has 14 residues. As DNA, the CDR3 is TGTGCCAGTAGTTTCCAAACCGGGACAGGCAGTCACACCTTC. It specifies CASSFQTGTGSHTF.

The rearrangement uses TRBV7-9 and TRBJ2-1; TRBD1 might be the D (6 bases). Germline values: CDR1 SEHNR, CDR2 FQNEAQ (reference sequence). The V and J ends lost 5 bases and 4 bases respectively, with 12 bases between them. The CDR3 extends over 14 amino acids. This CDR3 is CASSTTTGYNEQFF. In nucleotides, the CDR3 is TGTGCCAGCAGCACCACCACAGGGTACAATGAGCAGTTCTTC.

This CDR3 is CASSGGTGRHGYTF. In nucleotides, the CDR3 is TGTGCCAGCAGCGGAGGGACGGGACGCCATGGCTACACCTTC. The chain is built from TRBV9 and TRBJ1-2, with a possible D match to TRBD1 (5 bases). This CDR3 has 14 residues. Germline CDR1 SGDLS, CDR2 YYNGEE. The germline V and J ends were trimmed by 3 bases and 6 bases, with 15 bases remaining between them.

The gene calls are TRBV2 and TRBJ2-1; D ambiguous. The CDR3 sequence is 11 residues long. V was trimmed by 8 bases and J by 6 bases, leaving 8 bases between them. Germline V gene data show CDR1 as SNHLY and CDR2 as FYNNEI. The DNA of the CDR3 is TGTGCCAGCCCCGATCGCAATGAGCAGTTCTTC. Translation: CASPDRNEQFF.

This clonotype has more than one count but fewer than ten. This rearrangement joins TRBV7-9 to TRBJ1-5, with 7 bases matching TRBD1. Germline CDR1 SEHNR, CDR2 FQNEAQ (reference sequence). The CDR3 sequence is 15 residues long. The V gene end was trimmed by 1 base and the J gene end by 4 bases; junction bases not matched to a gene: 4. The CDR3, as DNA: TGTGCCAGCAGCTTAGATGACAGGGAGAATCAGCCCCAGCATTTT. Its protein is CASSLDDRENQPQHF.

This clonotype was detected a few times. This rearrangement joins TRBV7-8 to TRBJ2-2; TRBD1 aligns across 9 bases. V lost 5 bases to trimming and J lost 4 bases; unmatched junction nucleotides: 8. CDR3 length: 16 residues. Germline V gene lookup returns CDR1 SGHVS and CDR2 FQNEAQ. The CDR3 nucleotides read TGTGCCAGCAGCGTGTACAGGGGGCTTAGCACCGGGGAGCTGTTTTTT. It translates to CASSVYRGLSTGELFF.

The genes are TRBV11-2 and TRBJ2-1, with D maybe TRBD1 (6 bases). CDR3 length equals 12 residues. V gave up 4 bases and J gave up 14 bases, with 15 bases separating them. From germline, CDR1 is SGHAT and CDR2 FQNNGV. DNA of the CDR3: TGTGCCAGCAGCTCCAGAGGGGGTAGAGAGTTCTTC. Its protein is CASSSRGGREFF.

V and J are TRBV9 and TRBJ2-3, with 10 bases that match TRBD2. The CDR3 totals 14 residues. Trimming removed 3 bases from V and 6 bases from J; junction bases left unmatched: 4. The germline V gene has CDR1 SGDLS and CDR2 YYNGEE. This chain's CDR3 is CASSALAGADTQYF. CDR3 in DNA: TGTGCCAGCAGCGCGCTAGCGGGAGCCGATACGCAGTATTTT.

The rearrangement uses TRBV6-1 and TRBJ1-2; D ambiguous. CDR3 length: 13 residues. In germline, CDR1 is MNHNS, CDR2 SASEGT. V was cut by 8 bases and J by 2 bases, with 12 bases left in between. The CDR3 DNA sequence: TGTGCCAGCCGGAGGGTGGGGAACTATGGCTACACCTTC. Translated, it gives CASRRVGNYGYTF.

The chain has TRBV4-1 and TRBJ1-3; D unresolved. Germline V gene data show CDR1 as MGHRA and CDR2 as YSYEKL. The V end lost 3 bases, the J end lost 1 base, and 7 bases lay between the germline ends. This CDR3 is built from 14 residues. CDR3 residues: CASSQWGSGNTIYF. The CDR3 DNA follows: TGCGCCAGCAGCCAGTGGGGTTCTGGAAACACCATATATTTT.

This clonotype was seen a handful of times. This sequence joins TRBV27 and TRBJ2-3, with D hard to call. The V and J ends lost 6 bases and 4 bases respectively, with 5 bases between them. CDR1 MNHEY and CDR2 SMNVEV come from the germline V gene (reference sequence). This CDR3 comprises 11 residues. CDR3 bases: TGTGCCAGCAGGGCCGCAGATACGCAGTATTTT. Translating it yields CASRAADTQYF.

By proportion, this clonotype is large. This chain connects TRBV10-3 to TRBJ1-1; 8 nucleotides agree with TRBD1. V shed 6 bases, J shed 3 bases, and the junction held 9 bases outside the gene matches. Germline CDR1 is ENHRY and CDR2 is SYGVKD. The CDR3 contains 15 residues. The CDR3 region has the DNA TGTGCCATCAGCGGGTTTGGACAGGGAGACACTGAAGCTTTCTTT. Its translation is CAISGFGQGDTEAFF.

This clonotype was observed at least ten times. The chain recombines TRBV7-2 with TRBJ1-1; D perhaps matches TRBD1 (5 bases). The CDR3 is 17 amino acids. Trimming cost V 4 bases and J 0 bases, with 18 bases left between them. The germline V gene has CDR1 SGHTA and CDR2 FQGNSA. The CDR3 here is CASSSSGPPLLNTEAFF. In nucleotides, the CDR3 is TGTGCCAGCAGCTCCTCAGGGCCGCCACTCCTGAACACTGAAGCTTTCTTT.

The rearrangement links TRBV27 to TRBJ2-7, with 9 bases identical to TRBD1. This CDR3 has 16 amino acids. V lost 5 bases, J lost 1 base, and 9 bases stayed unmatched. The V gene's germline CDR1 is MNHEY and CDR2 SMNVEV (reference sequence). The chain's CDR3 is CASSPSTGGLSYEQYF. In DNA, the CDR3 is TGTGCCAGCAGTCCAAGCACAGGGGGCTTGTCCTACGAGCAGTACTTC.

The genes are TRBV27 and TRBJ2-6, with D unclear. The CDR3 has 13 residues. Trimming left V 7 bases short and J 1 base short, with 5 bases between. Germline CDR1 MNHEY, CDR2 SMNVEV (reference sequence). The CDR3 region is CASTPSGANVLTF. In nucleotides, the CDR3 is TGTGCCAGCACTCCATCTGGGGCCAACGTCCTGACTTTC.